These T cell receptor beta chains were read from a single sample in a study of OX40 agonist ivuxolimab in advanced cancers. TCRdb's copy holds only in-frame clones and misses some; the assay was immunoSEQ multiplex PCR. This sample yields 25,000 to 40,000 clones, of which roughly 86% are seen a single time; under 30% belongs to the top ten. Material: CD4+ or CD8+ T cells sorted from blood, obtained in a trial of the OX40 agonist ivuxolimab. All receptors come from an adult with an advanced solid tumor such as melanoma, head and neck, liver or kidney cancer. Each CDR3 is given with its conserved first and last residue. The D gene is left open where the match is weak. Clone size is given for some rows only: seen once, a few or many times, or a class if the clone is expanded.

V gene	clone size	J gene	D gene	CDR3 DNA	CDR3 protein
TRBV6-1	NA	TRBJ2-1	NA	TGTGCCAGCAGTTTGAATAGGGACAATGAGCAGTTCTTC	CASSLNRDNEQFF
TRBV29-1	NA	TRBJ1-1	NA	TGCAGCGTTGAAGAAAACGGTATGAACACTGAAGCTTTCTTT	CSVEENGMNTEAFF
TRBV4-1	NA	TRBJ2-1	NA	TGCGCCAGCAGCCAAGCCTATAACACGGGCTCCTACAATGAGCAGTTCTTC	CASSQAYNTGSYNEQFF
TRBV28	NA	TRBJ1-2	NA	TGTGCCAGCAGTTGGGCCCCCGGGGGGCCGACAGGCTACACCTTC	CASSWAPGGPTGYTF
TRBV6-5	NA	TRBJ1-2	NA	TGTGCCAGCAGTCCGACAGCCCACTATGGCTACACCTTC	CASSPTAHYGYTF
TRBV28	NA	TRBJ2-7	NA	TGTGCCAGCAGTCGTCACAAGTGGGGCTCCTACGAGCAGTACTTC	CASSRHKWGSYEQYF
TRBV5-1	few	TRBJ2-1	TRBD2	TGCGCCAGCAGCTGGCAAACTAGCGGGGCGTACAATGAGCAGTTCTTC	CASSWQTSGAYNEQFF
TRBV5-6	NA	TRBJ2-7	TRBD2	TGTGCCAGCAGCCCGGGACTAGCGGGAATAGGGATATCCTACGAGCAGTACTTC	CASSPGLAGIGISYEQYF
TRBV5-1	NA	TRBJ2-1	NA	TGCGCCACCGCGATGGGGGAGAGGTACAATGAGCAGTTCTTC	CATAMGERYNEQFF
TRBV6-6	NA	TRBJ1-2	TRBD1	TGTGCCAGCAGGGAACCGGGACAGGGGAAAGATGGCTACACCTTC	CASREPGQGKDGYTF
TRBV14	NA	TRBJ2-1	TRBD2	TGTGCCAGCAGCCAAGATGGACTAGCTTGGCAGTTCTTC	CASSQDGLAWQFF
TRBV10-3	NA	TRBJ2-4	NA	TGTGCCATCAGTGAGTCGACTAGCAAAAACATTCAGTACTTC	CAISESTSKNIQYF
TRBV6-5	NA	TRBJ1-1	TRBD1	TGTGCCAGCAGTTACAGGTTGACAGGGGCGACTGAAGCTTTCTTT	CASSYRLTGATEAFF
TRBV7-9	NA	TRBJ2-5	TRBD2	TGTGCCAGCAGCCCCCCAACCGGACTAGCGGGATCCAGGGAGACCCAGTACTTC	CASSPPTGLAGSRETQYF
TRBV4-1	NA	TRBJ2-5	TRBD2	TGCGCCAGCAGCCACACCGGGACTAGCGGGAAAGAGACCCAGTACTTC	CASSHTGTSGKETQYF
TRBV5-1	NA	TRBJ1-3	NA	TGCGCCAGCAGCTGGGACTCTCGGTCGAGAAACACCATATATTTT	CASSWDSRSRNTIYF
TRBV5-1	NA	TRBJ1-1	NA	TGCGCCAGCAGCGAGGAACTACAGGGTACCACTGAAGCTTTCTTT	CASSEELQGTTEAFF
TRBV28	few	TRBJ2-1	NA	TGTGCCAGCAGTTTCGGGGGAGTGGTCGGGAATGAGCAGTTCTTC	CASSFGGVVGNEQFF